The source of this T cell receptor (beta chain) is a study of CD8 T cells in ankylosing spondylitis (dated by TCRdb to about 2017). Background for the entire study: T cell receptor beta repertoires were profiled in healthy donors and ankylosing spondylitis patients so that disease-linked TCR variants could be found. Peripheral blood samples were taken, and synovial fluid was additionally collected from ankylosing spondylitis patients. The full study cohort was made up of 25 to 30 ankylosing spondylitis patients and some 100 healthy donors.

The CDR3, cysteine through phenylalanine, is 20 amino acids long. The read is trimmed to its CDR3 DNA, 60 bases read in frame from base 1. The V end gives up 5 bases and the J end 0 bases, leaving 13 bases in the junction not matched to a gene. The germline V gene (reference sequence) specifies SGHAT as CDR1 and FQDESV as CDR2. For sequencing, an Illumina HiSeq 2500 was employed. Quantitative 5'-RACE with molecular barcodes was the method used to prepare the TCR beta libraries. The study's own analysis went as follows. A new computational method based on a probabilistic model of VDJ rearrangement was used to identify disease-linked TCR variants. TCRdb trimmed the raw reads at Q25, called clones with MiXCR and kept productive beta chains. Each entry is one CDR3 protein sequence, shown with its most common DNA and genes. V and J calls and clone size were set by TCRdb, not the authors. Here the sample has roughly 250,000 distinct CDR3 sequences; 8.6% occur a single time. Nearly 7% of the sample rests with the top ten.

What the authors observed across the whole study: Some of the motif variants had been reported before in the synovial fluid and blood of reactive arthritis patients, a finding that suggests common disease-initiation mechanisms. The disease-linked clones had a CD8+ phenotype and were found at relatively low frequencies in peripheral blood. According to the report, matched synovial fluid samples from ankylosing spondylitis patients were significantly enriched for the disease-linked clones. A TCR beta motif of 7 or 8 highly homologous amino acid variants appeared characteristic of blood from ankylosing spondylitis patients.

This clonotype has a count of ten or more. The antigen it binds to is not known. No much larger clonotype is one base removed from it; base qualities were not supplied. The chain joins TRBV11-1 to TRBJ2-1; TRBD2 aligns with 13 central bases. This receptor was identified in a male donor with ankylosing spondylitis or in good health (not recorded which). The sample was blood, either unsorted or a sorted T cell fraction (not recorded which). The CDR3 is CASSHTGLAGKLSSYNEQFF. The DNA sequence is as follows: TGTGCCAGCAGCCACACGGGACTAGCGGGGAAGTTAAGCTCCTACAATGAGCAGTTCTTC.